These 17 T cell receptor beta chains originate from one sample sequenced in a study of T cell responses to AZD1222 COVID-19 vaccine. Sequencing used immunoSEQ multiplex PCR; TCRdb keeps in-frame clones, though not all of them. The data hold more than 60,000 clones, with approximately 86% observed a single time. Specimen: peripheral blood, collected on day 0 of AZD1222 vaccination. The origin of the receptors is an adult in good health.

The chain has TRBV4-2 and TRBJ2-1; the D gene could be TRBD1 or TRBD2 (6 bases each). Germline lookup yields CDR1 LGHNA and CDR2 YNFKEQ. The V gene lost 4 bases and the J gene lost 6 bases, with 16 bases spanning the gap. This CDR3 contains 15 residues. The CDR3 coding sequence is TGTGCCAGCAGCCGGGCTGAGGGGGGCTCCAATGAGCAGTTCTTC. This codes for CASSRAEGGSNEQFF.

The chain has TRBV19 and TRBJ2-1; 9 nucleotides align to TRBD1. The CDR3 consists of 15 residues. Trimming took 8 bases from V and 7 from J; bases not matched to a gene: 12. Looked up from germline, CDR1 is LNHDA and CDR2 is SQIVND (reference sequence). The CDR3 nucleotides are TGTGCCAGTCAACGGGGACAGGGACCGTCGAATGAGCAGTTCTTC. Translation: CASQRGQGPSNEQFF.

A few counts support this clone. The chain joins TRBV12-3 or TRBV12-4 to TRBJ1-1; TRBD1 is a possible D gene (5 bases). V gave up 8 bases and J gave up 3 bases, with 10 bases separating them. The CDR3 is 12 amino acids. CDR3 protein: CASGTPYTEAFF. In DNA, the CDR3 is TGTGCCAGCGGGACGCCTTACACTGAAGCTTTCTTT.

This rearrangement joins TRBV10-3 to TRBJ2-7; 7 positions match TRBD1. Germline values: CDR1 ENHRY, CDR2 SYGVKD. The junction had 10 bases not matched to a gene; V was cut back by 5 bases and J by 6 bases. This CDR3 is 14 amino acids long. CDR3 DNA sequence: TGTGCCATCAGTCGAGGAACAGGGGATCTCGAGCAGTACTTC. It codes for CAISRGTGDLEQYF.

The J gene is TRBJ1-5, the V gene TRBV28; D not certain. The CDR3 is made up of 15 amino acids. With 4 bases removed from V and 10 bases from J, the gap between germline ends came to 20 bases. From germline, CDR1 is MDHEN and CDR2 SYDVKM. The CDR3 region is CASSSSQAHADPQHF. CDR3 in DNA: TGTGCCAGCAGTTCCTCACAAGCCCACGCAGACCCCCAGCATTTT.

This clone occurred a few times. CDR3 loop: CASRPWTPRTLSNPPNSPLHF. The DNA of the CDR3 is TGTGCCAGCAGACCTTGGACACCTAGGACGCTATCAAATCCCCCGAATTCACCCCTCCACTTT. The chain is built from TRBV27 and TRBJ1-6; a possible D gene is TRBD1 (5 bases). CDR3 length: 21 residues. Germline loops: CDR1 MNHEY, CDR2 SMNVEV (reference sequence). Trimming removed 6 bases at V and 7 bases at J, with 34 bases between.

This chain joins TRBV5-5 and TRBJ1-4, with D possibly TRBD1 on 5 matching bases. V was trimmed by 4 bases and J by 0 bases, leaving 7 bases between them. This CDR3 is 14 amino acids long. The germline gives CDR1 SGHKS, CDR2 YYEKEE (reference sequence). CDR3 sequence reads: CASSPGSTNEKLFF. CDR3 sequence (DNA): TGTGCCAGCAGCCCAGGGTCAACTAATGAAAAACTGTTTTTT. Full variable domain (remainder filled in from reference TRBV5-5 and TRBJ1-4): DAGVTQSPTHLIKTRGQQVTLRCSPISGHKSVSWYQQVLGQGPQFIFQYYEKEERGRGNFPDRFSARQFPNYSSELNVNALLLGDSALYLCASSPGSTNEKLFFGSGTQLSVL.

This chain connects TRBV7-2 to TRBJ2-5; the match to TRBD1 covers 7 bases. V was clipped by 5 bases and J by 7 bases; unmatched bases: 16. CDR1 and CDR2 from the germline V gene are SGHTA and FQGNSA. The CDR3 extends over 16 amino acids. Here the CDR3 DNA reads TGTGCCAGCAGCCCCCTGGCAGGGGGAAACTTCGGGACCCAGTACTTC. This codes for CASSPLAGGNFGTQYF.

The chain couples TRBV6-5 to TRBJ2-3; 10 bases match TRBD2. V shed 8 bases and J 5 bases; nucleotides not matched to a gene: 4. The CDR3 consists of 13 residues. Germline lookup yields CDR1 MNHEY and CDR2 SVGAGI. Here the CDR3 reads CASQREGIDTQYF. The CDR3 region has the DNA TGTGCCAGCCAGCGGGAGGGAATAGATACGCAGTATTTT.

The chain links TRBV28 to TRBJ1-3; TRBD1 might be the D (6 bases). CDR3 length: 15 residues. The V end was cut by 6 bases, the J end by 0 bases, with 12 bases between. The germline V gene has CDR1 MDHEN and CDR2 SYDVKM. DNA for the CDR3: TGTGCCAGCAGCTACAGGGAGAGCTCTGGAAACACCATATATTTT. Its protein is CASSYRESSGNTIYF. The full variable domain, in which reference TRBV28 and TRBJ1-3 provide the parts outside the CDR3, is DVKVTQSSRYLVKRTGEKVFLECVQDMDHENMFWYRQDPGLGLRLIYFSYDVKMKEKGDIPEGYSVSREKKERFSLILESASTNQTSMYLCASSYRESSGNTIYFGEGSWLTVV.

V gene TRBV28 combines with J gene TRBJ1-6; TRBD1 is a possible D gene (5 bases). Looked up from germline, CDR1 is MDHEN and CDR2 is SYDVKM. This CDR3 is 15 amino acids long. V was trimmed by 6 bases and J by 1 base, leaving 10 bases between them. CDR3 amino acids: CASRGRDSYNSPLHF. The CDR3 bases are TGTGCCAGCAGGGGGCGGGATTCCTATAATTCACCCCTCCACTTT.

V gene TRBV19 combines with J gene TRBJ1-4; D is perhaps TRBD1 (5 bases). V was trimmed by 7 bases and J by 7 bases, leaving 19 bases between them. Germline CDR1 is LNHDA and CDR2 is SQIVND (reference sequence). This CDR3 region has 15 residues. The CDR3 DNA reads as TGTGCCAGTACGCCATGGGGGAAGAGAGGTGAAAAACTGTTTTTT. It yields the protein CASTPWGKRGEKLFF. The full variable domain, its missing parts supplied by reference TRBV19 and TRBJ1-4, is DGGITQSPKYLFRKEGQNVTLSCEQNLNHDAMYWYRQDPGQGLRLIYYSQIVNDFQKGDIAEGYSVSREKKESFPLTVTSAQKNPTAFYLCASTPWGKRGEKLFFGSGTQLSVL.

This sequence joins TRBV18 and TRBJ2-7; no clear D. This CDR3 spans 14 amino acids. Deletions cut 3 bases from V and 10 bases from J, with 19 bases between. Per germline, CDR1 KGHSH and CDR2 LQKENI. The DNA for the CDR3 is TGTGCCAGCTCACCCCAGGCCGACGGAGTAGGTCAGTACTTC. It encodes CASSPQADGVGQYF.

The gene calls are TRBV19 and TRBJ1-5; D gene unclear. Trimming stripped 7 bases from V and 3 bases from J, with 13 bases between. This CDR3 comprises 14 residues. Germline CDR1 LNHDA, CDR2 SQIVND (reference sequence). The CDR3 is CASTSRADNQPQHF. The DNA for the CDR3 is TGTGCCAGTACCTCCCGGGCAGACAATCAGCCCCAGCATTTT.

This chain links TRBV30 with TRBJ2-5, with TRBD1 matching 12 bases. The CDR3 sequence is 14 residues long. CDR1 GTSNPN and CDR2 SVGIG come from the germline V gene (reference sequence). Unmatched junction bases numbered 2, after V lost 1 base and J lost 5 bases. The CDR3 here is CAWSAGTGGETQYF. The CDR3 bases are TGTGCCTGGAGTGCCGGGACAGGGGGCGAGACCCAGTACTTC. The variable domain in full, with the rest retrieved from reference TRBV30 and TRBJ2-5, is SQTIHQWPATLVQPVGSPLSLECTVEGTSNPNLYWYRQAAGRGLQLLFYSVGIGQISSEVPQNLSASRPQDRQFILSSKKLLLSDSGFYLCAWSAGTGGETQYFGPGTRLLVL.

The rearrangement uses TRBV11-3 and TRBJ2-7, with 8 bases that match TRBD1. The ends lost 5 bases at V and 4 bases at J; junction bases unmatched: 10. This CDR3 contains 15 residues. Germline CDR1 is SGHNT and CDR2 is YENEEA. The CDR3 loop reads CASSRGAGGSYEQYF. The CDR3 coding sequence is TGTGCCAGCAGCCGGGGCGCAGGGGGCAGTTACGAGCAGTACTTC.

This clone was detected once. The rearrangement joins TRBV29-1 to TRBJ1-1; D gene ambiguous. V gave up 5 bases and J gave up 0 bases, with 10 bases separating them. Germline V gene lookup returns CDR1 SQVTM and CDR2 ANQGSEA. This CDR3 is 13 amino acids long. The CDR3 spells CSVFGRLNTEAFF. The CDR3 DNA reads as TGCAGCGTTTTTGGACGGCTGAACACTGAAGCTTTCTTT.